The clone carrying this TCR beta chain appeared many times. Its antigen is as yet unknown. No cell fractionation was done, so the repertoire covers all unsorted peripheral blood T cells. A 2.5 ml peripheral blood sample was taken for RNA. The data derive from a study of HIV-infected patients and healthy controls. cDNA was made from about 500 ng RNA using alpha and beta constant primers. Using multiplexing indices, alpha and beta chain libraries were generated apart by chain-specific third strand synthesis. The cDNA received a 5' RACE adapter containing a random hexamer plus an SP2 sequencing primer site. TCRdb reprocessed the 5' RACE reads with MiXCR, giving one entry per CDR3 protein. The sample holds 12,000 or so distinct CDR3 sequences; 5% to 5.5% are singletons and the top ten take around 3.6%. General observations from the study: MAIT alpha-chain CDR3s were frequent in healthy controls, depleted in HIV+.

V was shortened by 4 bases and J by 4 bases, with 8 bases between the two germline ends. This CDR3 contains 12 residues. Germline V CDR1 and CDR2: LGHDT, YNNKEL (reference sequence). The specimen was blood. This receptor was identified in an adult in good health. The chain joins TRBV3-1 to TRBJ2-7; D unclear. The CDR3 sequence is CASSRFSYEQYF. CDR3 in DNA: TGTGCCAGCAGCCGTTTTAGTTACGAGCAGTACTTC.